Listed below are T cell receptor beta chains from one sample, sequenced in a study of vaccination and CD4 T cells after COVID-19. TCRdb reanalysed the PCR reads using MiXCR and keeps one entry per CDR3 protein. The sample shows 26,000 or so distinct CDR3 sequences, under 65% of them seen only once. The sequenced sample was CD4+ T cells from blood, obtained about 7 months after SARS-CoV-2 vaccination. These receptors were taken from a human donor who had recovered from COVID-19. CDR3s include the opening cysteine and the closing phenylalanine or tryptophan. A D gene is named only where the DNA matches it firmly. Clone size, where shown, is once, few, many, or a class for clones that have expanded.

d_call,j_call,v_call,clone_size,cdr3_nt,cdr3_aa
-,TRBJ1-2,TRBV6-2/TRBV6-3,-,TGTGCCAGCAGTTACTCTATGGACTATGGCTACACCTTC,CASSYSMDYGYTF
-,TRBJ1-5,TRBV28,-,TGTGCCAGTATGGCAAATCAGCCCCAGCATTTT,CASMANQPQHF
TRBD1,TRBJ1-5,TRBV12-3/TRBV12-4,-,TGTGCCAGCAGTTCCCTATCGACAGGGATAGGCAATCAGCCCCAGCATTTT,CASSSLSTGIGNQPQHF
TRBD2,TRBJ2-1,TRBV20-1,-,TGCAGTGTCTTGCGGGGGTACAATGAGCAGTTCTTC,CSVLRGYNEQFF
-,TRBJ2-5,TRBV7-8,few,TGTGCCAGCATGGCGGACCCTGCCCAAGAGACCCAGTACTTC,CASMADPAQETQYF
-,TRBJ1-6,TRBV7-3,-,TGTGCCAGCATTTCAGGCCCGAGCTCCTATAATTCACCCCTCCACTTT,CASISGPSSYNSPLHF
TRBD2,TRBJ2-3,TRBV20-1,-,TGCAGTGCGAACGGACTAGCGGGTCCCCGGTCGATGAAAGATACGCAGTATTTT,CSANGLAGPRSMKDTQYF
-,TRBJ1-5,TRBV6-2/TRBV6-3,-,TGTGCCAGCAGTTACGTTGAGAAGAATCAGCCCCAGCATTTT,CASSYVEKNQPQHF
-,TRBJ1-5,TRBV12-3/TRBV12-4,-,TGTGCCAGCAGTCCTTCGAGCAATCAGCCCCAGCATTTT,CASSPSSNQPQHF
TRBD1,TRBJ2-7,TRBV5-1,-,TGCGCCAGCAGCTTCGGGACAGGGGGACACGAGCAGTACTTC,CASSFGTGGHEQYF
TRBD2,TRBJ2-1,TRBV5-4,-,TGTGCCAGCAGCTTGAGGCCGGGACTAGACAGTGAGCAGTTCTTC,CASSLRPGLDSEQFF
TRBD2,TRBJ2-5,TRBV7-9,-,TGTGCCAGCAGCTTAGATTTTGGACTAGCGGTTACCCAGTTAGAGACCCAGTACTTC,CASSLDFGLAVTQLETQYF
TRBD1,TRBJ2-1,TRBV7-2,few,TGTGCCAGCAGCCTACAGGGGGCGGCCTACAATGAGCAGTTCTTC,CASSLQGAAYNEQFF
-,TRBJ1-1,TRBV6-1,-,TGTGCCAGCAGCTCGGGGCCGAGGACTGAAGCTTTCTTT,CASSSGPRTEAFF
TRBD2,TRBJ2-3,TRBV28,once,TGTGCCAGCAGTTTAGAGGCGGGAGATATTGCAGATACGCAGTATTTT,CASSLEAGDIADTQYF
-,TRBJ1-2,TRBV11-2,-,TGTGCCAGCAGCTTAGGAACAGGGATGTACCTCTATGGCTACACCTTC,CASSLGTGMYLYGYTF
-,TRBJ2-2,TRBV10-1,-,TGCGCCAGCAGTCCCGGGGGAAATACCGGGGAGCTGTTTTTT,CASSPGGNTGELFF
TRBD1,TRBJ2-1,TRBV4-3,-,TGCGCCAGCAGCCCTGACCGGGACAGGGCGGCTAGCGAGCAGTTCTTC,CASSPDRDRAASEQFF
TRBD1,TRBJ2-7,TRBV19,-,TGTGCCAGTAGACAGGGGTCCACCTACGAGCAGTACTTC,CASRQGSTYEQYF
TRBD2,TRBJ2-7,TRBV7-9,-,TGTGCCAGCAGCCAAGATCCTGGCGGGGGCTCCTACGAGCAGTACTTC,CASSQDPGGGSYEQYF
-,TRBJ2-1,TRBV28,-,TGTGCCAGCATAGGACGGACCTACAATGAGCAGTTCTTC,CASIGRTYNEQFF
TRBD1,TRBJ2-5,TRBV5-1,-,TGCGCCAGCAGCCCACAGGGGGGCGCCGAAGAGACCCAGTACTTC,CASSPQGGAEETQYF
-,TRBJ2-1,TRBV6-4,-,TGTGCCAGCAGTGAGGGTCCGGGAGAGGGCAATGAGCAGTTCTTC,CASSEGPGEGNEQFF
TRBD2,TRBJ2-1,TRBV11-1,-,TGTGCCAGCAGCCGTCTAGCGGAGGCGGGGTACAATGAGCAGTTCTTC,CASSRLAEAGYNEQFF
TRBD1,TRBJ2-3,TRBV7-9,-,TGTGCCAGCAGCTCTCAACCGGGACAGGGAGAGTTAACAGATACGCAGTATTTT,CASSSQPGQGELTDTQYF
TRBD2,TRBJ2-1,TRBV7-3,-,TGTGCCAGCAGCTTTAGCGGGAGGTCTGATGAGCAGTTCTTC,CASSFSGRSDEQFF
-,TRBJ2-2,TRBV29-1,once,TGCAGCGTTGACCCGGAGAACACCGGGGAGCTGTTTTTT,CSVDPENTGELFF
-,TRBJ2-1,TRBV28,-,TGTGCCAGCAGGACAACTCTTAGTTCGGGAAGCTCCTACAATGAGCAGTTCTTC,CASRTTLSSGSSYNEQFF
TRBD1,TRBJ1-2,TRBV19,-,TGTGCCAGTAGTATTCGGACAGGGAGAAGGGACTATGGCTACACCTTC,CASSIRTGRRDYGYTF
-,TRBJ2-2,TRBV7-6,few,TGTGCCAGCAGCTTTAATACCGGGGAGCTGTTTTTT,CASSFNTGELFF
-,TRBJ2-2,TRBV25-1,-,TGTGCCAGCGTCGACAGGAGGAACACCGGGGAGCTGTTTTTT,CASVDRRNTGELFF
TRBD1,TRBJ1-2,TRBV20-1,few,TGCAGTTACGGACAGGGCTATGGCTACACCTTC,CSYGQGYGYTF
-,TRBJ1-1,TRBV6-2/TRBV6-3,-,TGTGCCAGCAGCCCCGACAAGCCCTCTGAAGCTTTCTTT,CASSPDKPSEAFF
TRBD1,TRBJ1-3,TRBV20-1,few,TGCAGTGCCAACGCCGGGACAGGCTCTGGAAACACCATATATTTT,CSANAGTGSGNTIYF
-,TRBJ1-2,TRBV7-9,few,TGTGCCAGCAGCTGGGGGGGAGACTATGGCTACACCTTC,CASSWGGDYGYTF
TRBD2,TRBJ2-6,TRBV7-2,few,TGTGCCAGCAGCGAACCTAGCGGGGCGGACTCTGGGGCCAACGTCCTGACTTTC,CASSEPSGADSGANVLTF
-,TRBJ2-2,TRBV20-1,-,TGCAGTGCTAGAGATCGGCAGGGGTTCTACACCGGGGAGCTGTTTTTT,CSARDRQGFYTGELFF
TRBD1,TRBJ1-6,TRBV20-1,-,TGCAGTGCTGGGGACAGCAGAGTTAATTCACCCCTCCACTTT,CSAGDSRVNSPLHF
-,TRBJ2-2,TRBV19,-,TGTGCCAGTAGTAGGGACCCCCAAGGCGCCACCGGGGAGCTGTTTTTT,CASSRDPQGATGELFF
-,TRBJ1-2,TRBV6-6,-,TGTGCCAGCAGCCGGACCGGAGGAAACTATGGCTACACCTTC,CASSRTGGNYGYTF
TRBD1,TRBJ2-1,TRBV20-1,-,TGCAGTGCTAGAATGAGGGACAGGGGGCATTATGAGCAGTTCTTC,CSARMRDRGHYEQFF
-,TRBJ2-7,TRBV7-6,-,TGTGCCAGCAGCTTAGCTATTACTAGTTGGGAGCAGTACTTC,CASSLAITSWEQYF
-,TRBJ2-7,TRBV7-8,-,TGTGCCAGCAGCCCCCCGCGGGCCGGCGAGCAGTACTTC,CASSPPRAGEQYF
-,TRBJ1-1,TRBV7-9,few,TGTGCCAGCAGCTTTGGGCGGGGAGCTGAAGCTTTCTTT,CASSFGRGAEAFF
-,TRBJ1-5,TRBV27,-,TGTGCCAGCAGTTCGGGTAGGGGCTTCAATCAGCCCCAGCATTTT,CASSSGRGFNQPQHF